This TCR beta chain was sequenced in a study of T cells in Graves' hyperthyroidism and ophthalmopathy. Study overall: Peripheral blood was acquired at first diagnosis, ahead of any therapy whatsoever.

Study-level findings and limits: Ophthalmopathy was predicted by the model a median of roughly 6.6 months ahead of onset.

Germline V gives CDR1 SGHTA, CDR2 FQGNSA. The CDR3 has 14 residues. Unmatched junction bases numbered 13, after V lost 10 bases and J lost 8 bases. TCR beta CDR3 region amplification was performed from RNA transcripts. The HTBI primer set served for first-round RT-PCR of the TCR CDR3. TCRdb re-derived calls from the multiplex PCR reads in MiXCR, one entry per CDR3 protein. Counted here are hundreds of thousands of distinct CDR3 sequences, roughly 15% occurring once; the ten biggest clones make up approximately 15%. This clonotype came up many times. The antigen is not known. Exclusion followed for patients with uncontrolled infection, other autoimmune disease, pregnancy or lactation. Diagnostic assessment was based on clinical symptoms, serum thyroxine and TRAb, thyroid ultrasound and orbital computed tomography.

The specimen was blood. The chain recombines TRBV7-2 with TRBJ2-1; TRBD2 aligns across 8 bases. The sequence was obtained from a woman aged 40 to 49 with Graves' hyperthyroidism. The DNA of the CDR3 is TGTGCCACCAAAGATACGGGAGGGCCCGATGAGCAGTTCTTC. The encoded protein is CATKDTGGPDEQFF. Filled out from reference TRBV7-2 and TRBJ2-1, the complete variable domain reads GAGVSQSPSNKVTEKGKDVELRCDPISGHTALYWYRQSLGQGLEFLIYFQGNSAPDKSGLPSDRFSAERTGGSVSTLTIQRTQQEDSAVYLCATKDTGGPDEQFFGPGTRLTVL.